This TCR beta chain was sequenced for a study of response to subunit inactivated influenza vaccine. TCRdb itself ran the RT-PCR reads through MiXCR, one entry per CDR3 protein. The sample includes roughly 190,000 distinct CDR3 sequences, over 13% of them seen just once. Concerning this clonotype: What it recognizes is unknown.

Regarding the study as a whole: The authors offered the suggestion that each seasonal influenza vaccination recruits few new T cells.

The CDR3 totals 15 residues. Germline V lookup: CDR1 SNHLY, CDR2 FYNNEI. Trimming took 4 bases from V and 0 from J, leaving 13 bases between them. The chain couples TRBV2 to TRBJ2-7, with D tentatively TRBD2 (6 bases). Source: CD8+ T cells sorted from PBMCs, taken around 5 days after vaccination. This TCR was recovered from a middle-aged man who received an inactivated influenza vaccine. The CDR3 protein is CASSVGIAVSYEQYF. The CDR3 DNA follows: TGTGCCAGCAGTGTTGGGATAGCGGTCTCCTACGAGCAGTACTTC.